The entry below gives a single T cell receptor beta chain sequence along with its context. Its antigen is as yet unknown. The data were obtained in a study of cytomegalovirus exposure and HLA in healthy donors. Unmatched junction bases numbered 1, after V lost 5 bases and J lost 9 bases. The germline V gene has CDR1 DFQATT and CDR2 SNEGSKA (reference sequence). The CDR3 is 10 residues long. Overall study findings and caveats: More clonal expansion characterized HLA-associated TCR beta chains than equally common others in a later analysis.

With 60 Vbeta and 13 Jbeta primers, the PCR was carried out. Measured with immunoSEQ multiplex PCR; TCRdb has only the in-frame clones, and not every one. The sample has some 140,000 clones; around 80% are singletons. It was healthy bone marrow donors who served as donors. The chain uses TRBV20-1 and TRBJ1-5, with 7 bases identical to TRBD1. The sequencing sample was made of PBMCs. This receptor was taken from a woman aged 45 to 65 in good health and CMV-seropositive. CDR3 nucleotide sequence: TGCAGTGCTGGGGACAGGCCCCAGCATTTT. It yields the protein CSAGDRPQHF.